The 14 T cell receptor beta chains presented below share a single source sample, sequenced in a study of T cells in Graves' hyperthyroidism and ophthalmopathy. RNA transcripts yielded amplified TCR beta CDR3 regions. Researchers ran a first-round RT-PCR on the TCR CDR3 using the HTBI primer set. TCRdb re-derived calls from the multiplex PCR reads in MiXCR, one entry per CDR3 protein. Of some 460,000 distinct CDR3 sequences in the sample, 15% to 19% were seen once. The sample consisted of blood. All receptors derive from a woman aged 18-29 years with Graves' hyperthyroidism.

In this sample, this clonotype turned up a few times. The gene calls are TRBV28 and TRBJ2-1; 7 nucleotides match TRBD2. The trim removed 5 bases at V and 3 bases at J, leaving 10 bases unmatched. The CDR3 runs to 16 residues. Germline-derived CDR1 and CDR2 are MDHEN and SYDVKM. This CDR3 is CASSGLEVNVYNEQFF. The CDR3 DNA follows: TGTGCCAGCAGTGGACTAGAGGTAAACGTCTACAATGAGCAGTTCTTC. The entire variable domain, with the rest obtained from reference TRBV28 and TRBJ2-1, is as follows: DVKVTQSSRYLVKRTGEKVFLECVQDMDHENMFWYRQDPGLGLRLIYFSYDVKMKEKGDIPEGYSVSREKKERFSLILESASTNQTSMYLCASSGLEVNVYNEQFFGPGTRLTVL.

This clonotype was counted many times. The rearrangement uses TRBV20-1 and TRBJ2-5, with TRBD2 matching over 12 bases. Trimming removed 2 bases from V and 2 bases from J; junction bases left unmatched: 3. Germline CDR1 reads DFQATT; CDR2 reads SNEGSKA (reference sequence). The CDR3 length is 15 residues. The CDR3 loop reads CSARSSGGEQETQYF. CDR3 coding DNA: TGCAGTGCTAGATCTAGCGGGGGGGAGCAAGAGACCCAGTACTTC.

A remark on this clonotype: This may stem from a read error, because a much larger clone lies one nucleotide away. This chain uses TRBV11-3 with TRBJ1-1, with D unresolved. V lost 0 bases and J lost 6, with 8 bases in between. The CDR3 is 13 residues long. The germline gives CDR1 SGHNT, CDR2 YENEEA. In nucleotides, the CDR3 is TGTGCCAGCAGCTTAGACCCCCGCGCTGAAGCTTTCTTT. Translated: CASSLDPRAEAFF.

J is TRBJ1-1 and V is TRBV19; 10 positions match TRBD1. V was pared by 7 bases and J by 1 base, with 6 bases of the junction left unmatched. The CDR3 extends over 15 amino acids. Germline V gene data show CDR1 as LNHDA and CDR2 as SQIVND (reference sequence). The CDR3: CASIDRGRRNTEAFF. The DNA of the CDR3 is TGTGCCAGTATAGACAGGGGGCGGAGGAACACTGAAGCTTTCTTT.

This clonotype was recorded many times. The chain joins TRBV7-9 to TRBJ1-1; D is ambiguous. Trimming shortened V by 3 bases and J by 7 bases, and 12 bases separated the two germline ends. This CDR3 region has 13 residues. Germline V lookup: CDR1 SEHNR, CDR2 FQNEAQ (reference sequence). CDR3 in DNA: TGTGCCAGCAGCTTGTCGGGATCACTTGAAGCTTTCTTT. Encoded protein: CASSLSGSLEAFF.

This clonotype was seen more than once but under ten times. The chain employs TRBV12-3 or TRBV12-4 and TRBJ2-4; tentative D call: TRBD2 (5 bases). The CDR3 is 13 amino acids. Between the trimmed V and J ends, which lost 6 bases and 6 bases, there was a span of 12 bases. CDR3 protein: CASSLWRSNIQYF. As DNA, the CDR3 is TGTGCCAGCAGCCTCTGGAGGTCAAACATTCAGTACTTC.

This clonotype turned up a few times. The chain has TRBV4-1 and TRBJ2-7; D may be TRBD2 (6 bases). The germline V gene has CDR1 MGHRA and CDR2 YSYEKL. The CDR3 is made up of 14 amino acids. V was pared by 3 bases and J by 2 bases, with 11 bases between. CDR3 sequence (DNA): TGCGCCAGCAGCCAGATAGCGGAGGCCTACGAGCAGTACTTC. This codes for CASSQIAEAYEQYF.

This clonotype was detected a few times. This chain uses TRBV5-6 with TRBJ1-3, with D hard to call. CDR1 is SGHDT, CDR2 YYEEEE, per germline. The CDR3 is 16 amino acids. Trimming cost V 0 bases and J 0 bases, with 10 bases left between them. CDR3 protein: CASSLGRRYSGNTIYF. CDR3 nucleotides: TGTGCCAGCAGCTTGGGTCGGAGATACTCTGGAAACACCATATATTTT. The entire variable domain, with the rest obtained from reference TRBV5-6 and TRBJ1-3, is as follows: DAGVTQSPTHLIKTRGQQVTLRCSPKSGHDTVSWYQQALGQGPQFIFQYYEEEERQRGNFPDRFSGHQFPNYSSELNVNALLLGDSALYLCASSLGRRYSGNTIYFGEGSWLTVV.

CDR3 region: CASSLALTSGTYEQYF. Written as DNA, the CDR3 is TGTGCCAGCAGCTTGGCCTTGACTAGCGGGACCTACGAGCAGTACTTC. This chain links TRBV7-2 with TRBJ2-7, with TRBD2 matching 11 bases. The junction had 6 bases not matched to a gene; V was cut back by 3 bases and J by 2 bases. The V gene's germline CDR1 is SGHTA and CDR2 FQGNSA. This CDR3 region has 16 residues.

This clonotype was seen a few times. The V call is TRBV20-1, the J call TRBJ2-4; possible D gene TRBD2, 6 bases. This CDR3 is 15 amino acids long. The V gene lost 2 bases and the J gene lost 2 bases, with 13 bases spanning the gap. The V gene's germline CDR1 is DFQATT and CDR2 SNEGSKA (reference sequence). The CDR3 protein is CSARYGSLSKNIQYF. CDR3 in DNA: TGCAGTGCTAGATACGGGAGTTTGTCCAAAAACATTCAGTACTTC.

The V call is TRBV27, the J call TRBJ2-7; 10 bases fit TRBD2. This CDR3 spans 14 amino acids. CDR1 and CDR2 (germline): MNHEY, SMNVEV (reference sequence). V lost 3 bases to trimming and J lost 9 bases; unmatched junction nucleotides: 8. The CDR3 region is CASSFASGSGAQYF. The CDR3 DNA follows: TGTGCCAGCAGTTTCGCTAGCGGGAGCGGGGCGCAGTACTTC.

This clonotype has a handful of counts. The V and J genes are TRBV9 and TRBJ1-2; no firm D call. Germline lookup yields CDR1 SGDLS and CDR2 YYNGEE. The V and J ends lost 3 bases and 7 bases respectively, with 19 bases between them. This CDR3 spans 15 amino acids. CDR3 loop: CASSGWASKITGYTF. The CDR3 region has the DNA TGTGCCAGCAGCGGATGGGCCTCAAAGATAACTGGCTACACCTTC. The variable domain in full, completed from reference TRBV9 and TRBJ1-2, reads DSGVTQTPKHLITATGQRVTLRCSPRSGDLSVYWYQQSLDQGLQFLIQYYNGEERAKGNILERFSAQQFPDLHSELNLSSLELGDSALYFCASSGWASKITGYTFGSGTRLTVV.

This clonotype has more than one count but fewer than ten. Here the CDR3 reads CAISLRTGGDSPLHF. The CDR3 bases are TGTGCCATCAGTCTCCGGACAGGGGGAGATTCACCCCTCCACTTT. This chain joins TRBV10-3 and TRBJ1-6; 10 bases map to TRBD1. The germline V gene has CDR1 ENHRY and CDR2 SYGVKD. CDR3 size: 15 residues. J lost 8 bases, V lost 5 bases, and 6 bases had no gene match.

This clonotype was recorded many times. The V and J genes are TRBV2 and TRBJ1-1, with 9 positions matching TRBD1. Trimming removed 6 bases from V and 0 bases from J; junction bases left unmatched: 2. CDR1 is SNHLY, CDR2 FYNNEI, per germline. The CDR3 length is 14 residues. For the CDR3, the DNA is TGTGCCAGCAGAGACAGGGGGATGAACACTGAAGCTTTCTTT. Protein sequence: CASRDRGMNTEAFF.